This T cell receptor beta chain was observed in a study of technical replicates of blood from a few donors. Clones were read by immunoSEQ multiplex PCR, and TCRdb kept only the in-frame ones, dropping some. The data show 84,000 or so clones, with approximately 94% seen just once and around 0.25% held by the top ten. Trimming cost V 6 bases and J 2 bases, with 14 bases left between them. CDR1 and CDR2 (germline): MGHDK, SYGVNS. This CDR3 region has 14 residues. The TCR sequence derives from a human donor in good health. Sequences were obtained from T cells isolated from PBMCs. The chain uses TRBV25-1 and TRBJ2-7; no clear D gene. Written as DNA, the CDR3 is TGTGCCAGCAGCCCAGGCGTAAAGACCTACGAGCAGTACTTC. As protein: CASSPGVKTYEQYF.